The rows below give T cell receptor beta chains drawn from one sample of a study of T cell changes during pregnancy in multiple sclerosis. Assay: immunoSEQ multiplex PCR; the TCRdb copy retains only in-frame clones and omits some. Among some 20,000 clones listed, roughly 91% were seen once. The sample consisted of CD4+ T cells from peripheral blood mononuclear cells, taken in the first trimester of pregnancy. Receptor source: a female donor in good health, enrolled as a control in a pregnancy study. CDR3s include the opening cysteine and the closing phenylalanine or tryptophan. Each record gives: CDR3 protein, V gene, CDR3 length.

CASSPRDIQPQHF	TRBV7-9	13
CASSPGQMYGYTF	TRBV18	13
CASSQRSGGLAEAFF	TRBV14	15
CASSHRASNQPQHF	TRBV5-6	14
CAWRVGRGIDTQYF	TRBV30	14
CASNGGLAGDTQYF	TRBV11-3	14
CASSLGQGPPSYEQYF	TRBV5-8	16
CASSSLRVDTEAFF	TRBV11-3	14
CAIRGGANEKLFF	TRBV10-3	13
CASSRGPGLAGDTQYF	TRBV5-1	16
CASSLRTSGSSYEQYF	TRBV5-1	16
CAWRSGYGYTF	TRBV30	11
CASTNAGDLFRVIMRPQHF	TRBV6-4	19
CASSEWTATGELFF	TRBV2	14
CASSPLGGGDQPQHF	TRBV18	15
CASSMTGHRDYTF	TRBV19	13
CASSYQTGGAETQYF	TRBV6-5	15
CASSVSGVSYNEQFF	TRBV4-2	15
CAWSAAGGNYGYTF	TRBV30	14
CASSPSGGITDTQYF	TRBV5-5	15
CASSLARQETQYF	TRBV5-4	13
CASTAGVIPDYGYTF	TRBV19	15
CASSFLWGQPSSYEQYF	TRBV5-1	17
CASSLSWVGEYEQYF	TRBV27	15
CASSSGGRTTNEKLFF	TRBV5-1	16
CASSQALAGETQYF	TRBV4-3	14
CAWDDGVGYEQYF	TRBV30	13
CASSFITSGSSHYSYEQYF	TRBV5-5	19
CASSTGTGNTIYF	TRBV6-4	13
CASRAGLLRAPDTQYF	TRBV6-6	16
CASSPGGSYTPQYF	TRBV5-1	14
CASSPDMTNTGELFF	TRBV5-8	15
CASSKSEVLSTDTQYF	TRBV21-1	16
CASSWAGGAYEQYF	TRBV5-5	14
CASSLQGSGNQPQHF	TRBV5-8	15
CASSIDLQGPGNTIYF	TRBV19	16
CSVVGGLSTEAFF	TRBV29-1	13
CAWRRDRALRVSGNTIYF	TRBV30	18
CASSNREFSEQYF	TRBV2	13
CASSLTGTGSYEQYF	TRBV5-1	15
CSAGNTEAFF	TRBV20-1	10
CASSAAGTGGYEQYF	TRBV25-1	15
CASSVGVLAGAYEQYF	TRBV4-3	16
CASSPGQQNTEAFF	TRBV19	14
CASRQGVSVSYNEQFF	TRBV19	16
CAWSHGTADYGYTF	TRBV30	14